A selection of T cell receptor beta chains follows, all from one sample in a study of cytomegalovirus exposure and HLA in healthy donors. TCRdb keeps only in-frame clones here, not all; method: immunoSEQ multiplex PCR. The data hold 160,000 or so clones, with less than 80% observed a single time. Sequencing was done on a sample of PBMCs. All receptors come from a man aged 35 to 55 in good health and CMV-seronegative. Each CDR3 is given with its conserved first and last residue. The D gene is left open where the match is weak.

TRBJ2-5 | TRBV19 | - | TGTGCCAGTAGTATAGGGCAGGGGCAAGAGACCCAGTACTTC | CASSIGQGQETQYF
TRBJ2-2 | TRBV5-4 | TRBD1 | TGTGCCAGCAGGTCTAACAGGGGCACCGGGGAGCTGTTTTTT | CASRSNRGTGELFF
TRBJ2-5 | TRBV29-1 | TRBD2 | TGCAGCGTTGTTGCTCAAAAGCGGGGGGAGGGCCGGGGGGAGACCCAGTACTTC | CSVVAQKRGEGRGETQYF
TRBJ2-3 | TRBV11-2 | - | TGTGCCAGCAGACTGGAGAGGGAGCGGCATACGCAGTATTTT | CASRLERERHTQYF
TRBJ2-3 | TRBV6-5 | - | TGTGCCAGCAGAACAACAGGCACAGATACGCAGTATTTT | CASRTTGTDTQYF
TRBJ2-1 | TRBV18 | - | TGTGCCAGCTCACCGGAGGGTCTATCCTACAATGAGCAGTTCTTC | CASSPEGLSYNEQFF
TRBJ1-5 | TRBV7-8 | TRBD1 | TGTGCCAGCAGCTACGGGACAGGGGATCAGCCCCAGCATTTT | CASSYGTGDQPQHF
TRBJ2-5 | TRBV11-3 | TRBD1 | TGTGCCAGCAGCTCAAACGGACAGGGGCAAGAGACCCAGTACTTC | CASSSNGQGQETQYF
TRBJ2-3 | TRBV27 | - | TGTGCCAGCAGGCTTGAGCCTAGCACAGATACGCAGTATTTT | CASRLEPSTDTQYF
TRBJ2-3 | TRBV6-5 | TRBD1 | TGTGCCAGCAGGCAGACAGGGGGCGCGCAGTATTTT | CASRQTGGAQYF